These 30 T cell receptor beta chains originate from one sample sequenced in a study of blood T cell repertoires in COVID-19. Assay: immunoSEQ multiplex PCR; the TCRdb copy retains only in-frame clones and omits some. This table has under 300,000 clones, 70% to 90% appearing once. Sequencing was carried out using peripheral blood. The receptor set was obtained from a man aged 60 to 75 with acute or convalescent COVID-19.

The chain recombines TRBV14 with TRBJ2-7; no reliable D call. In germline, CDR1 is SGHDN, CDR2 FVKESK. There are 12 residues in the CDR3. Trimming shortened V by 0 bases and J by 4 bases, and 4 bases separated the two germline ends. The chain's CDR3 is CASSQDYYEQYF. DNA of the CDR3: TGTGCCAGCAGCCAAGACTATTACGAGCAGTACTTC. The variable domain in full, completed from reference TRBV14 and TRBJ2-7, reads EAGVTQFPSHSVIEKGQTVTLRCDPISGHDNLYWYRRVMGKEIKFLLHFVKESKQDESGMPNNRFLAERTGGTYSTLKVQPAELEDSGVYFCASSQDYYEQYFGPGTRLTVT.

The chain recombines TRBV5-4 with TRBJ2-2; 8 positions match TRBD1. V lost 2 bases to trimming and J lost 6 bases; unmatched junction nucleotides: 6. The germline V gene encodes CDR1 SGHNT and CDR2 YYREEE (reference sequence). This CDR3 is 15 amino acids long. The CDR3 protein is CASSLPGQESGELFF. CDR3 DNA sequence: TGTGCCAGCAGCTTACCGGGACAGGAATCCGGGGAGCTGTTTTTT.

This sequence joins TRBV13 and TRBJ2-3; D call uncertain. This CDR3 spans 15 amino acids. V was clipped by 6 bases and J by 2 bases, with 15 bases between them. Germline V gene lookup returns CDR1 PRHDT and CDR2 FYEKMQ (reference sequence). The CDR3 here is CASSETDFHTDTQYF. CDR3 in DNA: TGTGCCAGCAGTGAGACTGATTTTCACACAGATACGCAGTATTTT. The whole variable domain, filled in from reference TRBV13 and TRBJ2-3, reads AAGVIQSPRHLIKEKRETATLKCYPIPRHDTVYWYQQGPGQDPQFLISFYEKMQSDKGSIPDRFSAQQFSDYHSELNMSSLELGDSALYFCASSETDFHTDTQYFGPGTRLTVL.

The V gene is TRBV28, the J gene TRBJ2-1; D gene ambiguous. Germline V gives CDR1 MDHEN, CDR2 SYDVKM. This CDR3 has 15 amino acids. V lost 3 bases to trimming and J lost 2 bases, with 11 bases between them. DNA for the CDR3: TGTGCCAGCAGTTTCAGTCAAAACCCCTACAATGAGCAGTTCTTC. Amino acid sequence: CASSFSQNPYNEQFF.

This sequence joins TRBV4-3 and TRBJ2-1; 9 bases are a match to TRBD1. V lost 2 bases and J lost 6; bases outside the gene matches: 20. The CDR3 length is 20 residues. The germline V gene encodes CDR1 LGHNA and CDR2 YSLEER. CDR3 sequence (DNA): TGCGCCAGCAGCCAAAGCCCGACAGGGGGAGTCCTCGGGAACCGCAATGAGCAGTTCTTC. The encoded protein is CASSQSPTGGVLGNRNEQFF.

V and J are TRBV5-4 and TRBJ1-2; D not certain. V was shortened by 3 bases and J by 4 bases, with 13 bases between the two germline ends. Germline assignment: CDR1 SGHNT and CDR2 YYREEE (reference sequence). This CDR3 contains 14 residues. Written as DNA, the CDR3 is TGTGCCAGCAGCTGGGCCCAAAGAAGCTATGGCTACACCTTC. Translating gives CASSWAQRSYGYTF.

This sequence joins TRBV4-3 and TRBJ1-4, with 7 bases that match TRBD1. The CDR3 runs 15 residues. The J segment lost 8 bases and the V segment lost 0 bases, leaving 6 bases of the junction unmatched. In germline, CDR1 is LGHNA, CDR2 YSLEER. CDR3 protein: CASSQEGTGDEKLFF. In DNA, the CDR3 is TGCGCCAGCAGCCAAGAAGGAACAGGGGACGAAAAACTGTTTTTT.

This rearrangement joins TRBV19 to TRBJ2-3; the D is unclear. This CDR3 is built from 14 residues. V lost 3 bases and J lost 4, with 11 bases in between. From germline, CDR1 is LNHDA and CDR2 SQIVND (reference sequence). The CDR3 DNA is TGTGCCAGTAGTATGGGCATCAGGCCAGATACGCAGTATTTT. As protein: CASSMGIRPDTQYF.

The chain combines TRBV28 with TRBJ1-3; 7 bases agree with TRBD1. Germline lookup yields CDR1 MDHEN and CDR2 SYDVKM. There are 14 residues in the CDR3. With 5 bases clipped from V and 4 bases from J, the junction kept 5 bases outside the gene matches. The CDR3 coding sequence is TGTGCCAGCAGTAAAAACAGGGGAGGAAACACCATATATTTT. It codes for CASSKNRGGNTIYF. Together with reference TRBV28 and TRBJ1-3, the CDR3 gives the full variable domain: DVKVTQSSRYLVKRTGEKVFLECVQDMDHENMFWYRQDPGLGLRLIYFSYDVKMKEKGDIPEGYSVSREKKERFSLILESASTNQTSMYLCASSKNRGGNTIYFGEGSWLTVV.

Only one count was recorded for this clone. The J gene is TRBJ2-1, the V gene TRBV24-1, with D maybe TRBD2 (5 bases). The CDR3 totals 14 residues. Trimming stripped 3 bases from V and 4 bases from J, with 9 bases between. Germline V gene data show CDR1 as KGHDR and CDR2 as SFDVKD. CDR3 protein: CATSDNGIYNEQFF. The CDR3 DNA sequence: TGTGCCACCAGTGATAACGGGATTTACAATGAGCAGTTCTTC.

The V gene is TRBV5-1, the J gene TRBJ1-1; D unresolved. This CDR3 region has 14 residues. Deletions cut 4 bases from V and 1 base from J, with 11 bases between. From germline, CDR1 is SGHRS and CDR2 YFSETQ. CDR3 loop: CASSPAGWNTEAFF. The CDR3 coding sequence is TGCGCCAGCAGCCCGGCGGGTTGGAACACTGAAGCTTTCTTT.

J is TRBJ2-4 and V is TRBV11-3; 8 nucleotides align to TRBD1. V dropped 5 bases and J dropped 8; count of bases not matched to a gene: 11. The CDR3 spans 15 residues. Looked up from germline, CDR1 is SGHNT and CDR2 is YENEEA. The CDR3 region has the DNA TGTGCCAGCAGCGGCAAGGACAGGGTGATTGACATTCAGTACTTC. Residues: CASSGKDRVIDIQYF.

The V gene is TRBV2, the J gene TRBJ1-6; 10 bases are a match to TRBD1. The CDR3 runs 17 residues. Germline lookup yields CDR1 SNHLY and CDR2 FYNNEI. V was pared by 6 bases and J by 1 base, with 6 bases of the junction left unmatched. The CDR3 nucleotides are TGTGCCAGCAGGGGGGACAGGGGTTGGTCCTATAATTCACCCCTCCACTTT. As protein: CASRGDRGWSYNSPLHF.

The chain carries TRBV27 and TRBJ1-3; 8 bases are a match to TRBD1. The CDR3 is 16 amino acids. CDR1 is MNHEY and CDR2 is SMNVEV in the germline V gene (reference sequence). With 3 bases clipped from V and 3 bases from J, the junction kept 7 bases outside the gene matches. The DNA of the CDR3 is TGTGCCAGCAGTTTGGCCGGACAGGGACGTGGAAACACCATATATTTT. Translated: CASSLAGQGRGNTIYF.

In the case of this clone: This sample also contains other DNA sequences that code for the same CDR3. V usage is TRBV5-1 and J usage is TRBJ1-3, with 9 bases aligning to TRBD1. This CDR3 has 15 residues. V lost 4 bases to trimming and J lost 4 bases; unmatched junction nucleotides: 6. Germline-derived CDR1 and CDR2 are SGHRS and YFSETQ. In DNA, the CDR3 is TGCGCCAGCAGCCCCCGGACAGGGGACGGAAACACCATATATTTT. It encodes CASSPRTGDGNTIYF.

This chain joins TRBV5-1 and TRBJ2-1; D possibly corresponds to TRBD2 (6 bases). Trimming left V 0 bases short and J 4 bases short, with 11 bases between. The CDR3 loop spans 15 amino acids. Germline assignment: CDR1 SGHRS and CDR2 YFSETQ. The CDR3 sequence: CASSLEGTGYNEQFF. Here the CDR3 DNA reads TGCGCCAGCAGCTTGGAGGGGACTGGATACAATGAGCAGTTCTTC.

The chain is built from TRBV19 and TRBJ1-4, with 7 bases aligning to TRBD1. V was clipped by 6 bases and J by 6 bases; unmatched bases: 10. CDR1 LNHDA and CDR2 SQIVND come from the germline V gene (reference sequence). There are 15 residues in the CDR3. The CDR3: CASSKGGGDYEKLFF. The CDR3 DNA sequence: TGTGCCAGTAGCAAAGGAGGGGGCGATTATGAAAAACTGTTTTTT.

The V and J genes are TRBV6-5 and TRBJ2-1; 13 bases line up with TRBD2. The CDR3 runs to 14 residues. With 5 bases clipped from V and 7 bases from J, the junction kept 2 bases outside the gene matches. CDR1 and CDR2 from the germline V gene are MNHEY and SVGAGI. CDR3 region: CASSTSGRGNEQFF. The CDR3 DNA is TGTGCCAGCAGTACTAGCGGGAGGGGGAATGAGCAGTTCTTC.

This clone was observed a few times. This sequence joins TRBV28 and TRBJ1-5, with D possibly TRBD1 on 5 matching bases. Germline V gene lookup returns CDR1 MDHEN and CDR2 SYDVKM. The CDR3 covers 17 residues. V was shortened by 4 bases and J by 1 base, with 17 bases between the two germline ends. CDR3 bases: TGTGCCAGCAGTTCGAAGACAGTAGGATTAAGCAATCAGCCCCAGCATTTT. This sequence encodes CASSSKTVGLSNQPQHF.

The V gene is TRBV11-3, the J gene TRBJ1-3; 10 bases line up with TRBD1. Trimming took 5 bases from V and 3 from J; bases not matched to a gene: 1. The V gene's germline CDR1 is SGHNT and CDR2 YENEEA. This CDR3 has 14 residues. CDR3 sequence (DNA): TGTGCCAGCAGCCGGGACAGGGGTGGAAACACCATATATTTT. Translating it yields CASSRDRGGNTIYF. Together with reference TRBV11-3 and TRBJ1-3, the CDR3 gives the full variable domain: EAGVVQSPRYKIIEKKQPVAFWCNPISGHNTLYWYLQNLGQGPELLIRYENEEAVDDSQLPKDRFSAERLKGVDSTLKIQPAELGDSAVYLCASSRDRGGNTIYFGEGSWLTVV.

The gene calls are TRBV28 and TRBJ2-7, with 10 nucleotides matching TRBD2. The V gene's germline CDR1 is MDHEN and CDR2 SYDVKM. The CDR3 has 13 amino acids. J was trimmed by 2 bases and V by 7 bases; bases with no gene match: 2. This CDR3 reads CASNLAGAYEQYF. CDR3 in DNA: TGTGCCAGCAACCTAGCGGGAGCCTACGAGCAGTACTTC.

The chain is built from TRBV5-8 and TRBJ2-2; D gene uncertain. The V gene's germline CDR1 is SGHTS and CDR2 YDEGEE. Trimming pared 4 bases from V and 7 bases from J, leaving 14 bases between. The length of the CDR3 is 14 residues. In DNA form, the CDR3 reads TGTGCCAGCAGCCCATCTCCTAGTAACGGGGAGCTGTTTTTT. As protein: CASSPSPSNGELFF.

The chain carries TRBV30 and TRBJ2-3; 11 positions match TRBD2. The CDR3 sequence is 16 residues long. The germline V gene has CDR1 GTSNPN and CDR2 SVGIG (reference sequence). Trimming took 2 bases from V and 5 from J; bases not matched to a gene: 9. CDR3 sequence reads: CAWSRKLAGGIDTQYF. The DNA for the CDR3 is TGTGCCTGGAGTCGGAAGCTAGCGGGAGGTATAGATACGCAGTATTTT.

This clone occurred once. The chain uses TRBV19 and TRBJ2-7, with a possible D match to TRBD2 (6 bases). CDR3 size: 15 residues. Germline V lookup: CDR1 LNHDA, CDR2 SQIVND (reference sequence). The ends were cut back, 4 bases at V and 2 bases at J, with 15 bases in the middle. The CDR3 spells CASSTPNPGAYEQYF. CDR3 DNA sequence: TGTGCCAGTAGTACCCCAAACCCGGGGGCCTACGAGCAGTACTTC.

With respect to this clone: This sample also contains other DNA sequences that code for the same CDR3. The chain uses TRBV7-2 and TRBJ2-7, with a weak D call TRBD2 (6 bases). The CDR3 loop spans 15 amino acids. Trimming left V 0 bases short and J 2 bases short, with 11 bases between. Germline loops: CDR1 SGHTA, CDR2 FQGNSA. The CDR3 DNA reads as TGTGCCAGCAGCTTAGCGCTGGCGGGAACCTACGAGCAGTACTTC. As protein: CASSLALAGTYEQYF. Combining the CDR3 with reference TRBV7-2 and TRBJ2-7 gives the whole variable domain GAGVSQSPSNKVTEKGKDVELRCDPISGHTALYWYRQSLGQGLEFLIYFQGNSAPDKSGLPSDRFSAERTGGSVSTLTIQRTQQEDSAVYLCASSLALAGTYEQYFGPGTRLTVT.

V is TRBV19 and J is TRBJ2-2; 13 positions agree with TRBD2. The V gene end was trimmed by 7 bases and the J gene end by 6 bases; junction bases not matched to a gene: 11. Germline lookup yields CDR1 LNHDA and CDR2 SQIVND (reference sequence). This CDR3 is built from 17 residues. The CDR3 protein is CASTWTSGRSGAGELFF. For the CDR3, the DNA is TGTGCCAGTACGTGGACTAGCGGGAGAAGTGGTGCCGGGGAGCTGTTTTTT. The variable domain in full, completed from reference TRBV19 and TRBJ2-2, reads DGGITQSPKYLFRKEGQNVTLSCEQNLNHDAMYWYRQDPGQGLRLIYYSQIVNDFQKGDIAEGYSVSREKKESFPLTVTSAQKNPTAFYLCASTWTSGRSGAGELFFGEGSRLTVL.

The chain carries TRBV6-2 or TRBV6-3 and TRBJ1-5; D gene uncertain. Trimming cost V 0 bases and J 5 bases, with 17 bases left between them. There are 17 residues in the CDR3. Germline V gene sequence: CDR1 MNHEY, CDR2 SVGEGT. CDR3 sequence reads: CASSYSTAGPDDQPQHF. The CDR3 region has the DNA TGTGCCAGCAGTTACTCGACTGCGGGCCCGGATGATCAGCCCCAGCATTTT.

The chain has TRBV27 and TRBJ1-5; 7 nucleotides align to TRBD1. Germline loops: CDR1 MNHEY, CDR2 SMNVEV (reference sequence). The CDR3 runs to 17 residues. J was trimmed by 0 bases and V by 6 bases; bases with no gene match: 11. CDR3 sequence: CASRQMTGLSSNQPQHF. For the CDR3, the DNA is TGTGCCAGCAGACAAATGACAGGGCTAAGTAGCAATCAGCCCCAGCATTTT.

The rearrangement links TRBV7-2 to TRBJ2-1, with TRBD2 matching over 16 bases. Germline loops: CDR1 SGHTA, CDR2 FQGNSA. This CDR3 is built from 17 residues. Losses at the gene ends were 4 bases for V and 9 bases for J; bases not matched to a gene: 9. The CDR3 bases are TGTGCCAGCAGCTCCACCGGGACTAGCGGGAGGGTTTCTGAGCAGTTCTTC. This translates into CASSSTGTSGRVSEQFF.

There are a few counts of this clone. This chain links TRBV19 with TRBJ2-1; 10 nucleotides match TRBD2. The CDR3 is 15 residues long. The junction had 7 bases not matched to a gene; V was cut back by 5 bases and J by 6 bases. CDR1 and CDR2 (germline): LNHDA, SQIVND (reference sequence). This chain's CDR3 is CASSALAGGFNEQFF. The CDR3 nucleotides are TGTGCCAGTAGTGCCTTAGCGGGAGGCTTCAATGAGCAGTTCTTC.